This T cell receptor beta chain is from a study of early T cells in non-severe SARS-CoV-2 infection (dated by TCRdb to the early 2020s). Context from the whole study: TCR sequencing used bulk RNA from unsorted whole blood, so alpha and beta chains could not be paired. The investigation overall reported the following: VDJdb matching was skewed toward anti-spike CD8 responses and likely underestimated virus-specific expansions by missing private and CD4 specificities.

Its CDR3 holds 13 amino acids, cysteine through phenylalanine. CDR3 DNA is the only sequence kept; it has 39 bases, read in frame from the first base. From the germline V gene, CDR1 is KGHSH and CDR2 is LQKENI. V drops 3 bases and J drops 5 bases, leaving 10 bases in between. This was a case-control study nested in a cohort of healthcare workers in London, UK, who had nasopharyngeal swab PCR tests and blood samples taken every week. Healthcare workers were enrolled in the week of the UK lockdown, from 23 to 31 March 2020, and were followed every week for up to roughly 16 weeks. This clonotype was detected ten times or more. This receptor's antigen is unknown. Per-base qualities were not stored, and no clone one base away is much larger. Library preparation was by 5' RACE. Instrument used: NextSeq 500. To correct for sequencing error and PCR bias, the TCR library protocol tagged individual cDNA molecules with unique molecular identifiers. Sequencing covered both TCR alpha and beta chains, and within each sample the abundances of alpha and beta sequences were tightly co-correlated. Turning to the authors' computational methods: Decombinator V4 was used to annotate the V gene, J gene and CDR3 of the TCR sequences. Expanded TCRs were defined as changing significantly between any two time points under a Poisson model with p below 0.0001. TCR abundances were normalised to the total number of TCRs sequenced per sample and were expressed as counts per million. MAIT TCRs were defined by TRAV1-2 paired with TRAJ12, TRAJ20 or TRAJ33, and iNKT TCRs by TRAV10 paired with TRAJ18. VDJdb, accessed 1 November 2021, was searched for CMV, EBV and SARS-CoV-2 annotated TCRs, with TCRs annotated for multiple antigens excluded. The raw public reads went through TCRdb reprocessing: fastp at Q25, MiXCR clone calling, in-frame beta chains kept. Rows are combined by CDR3 protein, so each entry shows the most common genes and DNA. V and J calls and clone size were set by TCRdb, not the authors. For this sample the table gives about 64,000 distinct CDR3 sequences, of which over 4.5% were detected only once. 4% to 5% of the sample is held by the ten biggest clonotypes.

The sequence links TRBV18 to TRBJ2-5; the D gene cannot be named for sure. Sequenced input: whole blood. The clonotype was recovered from an adult who was a healthcare worker with PCR-confirmed SARS-CoV-2 infection or an uninfected control (not recorded which). The CDR3 protein sequence reads: CASSPIKVETQYF. The base sequence is TGTGCCAGCTCACCTATAAAAGTTGAGACCCAGTACTTC.